Listed below are T cell receptor beta chains from one sample, sequenced in a study of a mutant IDH1 vaccine in newly diagnosed glioma. Assay: immunoSEQ multiplex PCR; the TCRdb copy retains only in-frame clones and omits some. The sample carries roughly 15,000 clones, 80% to 90% recorded once. Here the sequenced sample was PBMCs, taken from a glioma patient treated with radiotherapy, temozolomide or both. The receptors come from a woman between 40 and 50 years old with glioma. Some clones in this sample may be carry-over from other donors' samples. The CDR3 runs from the conserved cysteine through the conserved F or W. The order of the fields is J gene, D gene, clone size, V gene, CDR3 DNA, CDR3 protein. The D gene is left open where the match is weak. Expanded clones get a size class; other rows say once, few or many, or leave the size out.

J: TRBJ1-4; D: -; size: -; V: TRBV30; DNA: TGTGCCTGGAGTGGTGGAAGGCGTGAAAAACTGTTTTTT; CDR3: CAWSGGRREKLFF
J: TRBJ1-2; D: -; size: -; V: TRBV20-1; DNA: TGCAGTGCTATTCCCGATAGGGGCTACACCTTC; CDR3: CSAIPDRGYTF
J: TRBJ2-7; D: TRBD1; size: -; V: TRBV7-2; DNA: TGTGCCAGCAGCTCGAGAGTTGGGACAGGGCTCCCCAACGAGCAGTACTTC; CDR3: CASSSRVGTGLPNEQYF
J: TRBJ1-1; D: TRBD1; size: -; V: TRBV25-1; DNA: TGTGCCAGCAGTGGGGGACAGAGCCAAGCTTTCTTT; CDR3: CASSGGQSQAFF
J: TRBJ1-3; D: -; size: -; V: TRBV18; DNA: TGTGCCAGCTCACCAAGCGTAAACGGAAACACCATATATTTT; CDR3: CASSPSVNGNTIYF
J: TRBJ1-4; D: -; size: -; V: TRBV9; DNA: TGTGCCAGCAGCCCCCGTGGGGGTAATGAAAAACTGTTTTTT; CDR3: CASSPRGGNEKLFF
J: TRBJ2-2; D: -; size: -; V: TRBV30; DNA: TGTGCCTGGAGTGGGGGAGCACAAACCAAGACCGGGGAGCTGTTTTTT; CDR3: CAWSGGAQTKTGELFF
J: TRBJ1-2; D: -; size: few; V: TRBV30; DNA: TGTGCCTGGAGTACCCAGGGTCGCTATGGCTACACCTTC; CDR3: CAWSTQGRYGYTF
J: TRBJ2-7; D: TRBD2; size: -; V: TRBV10-2; DNA: TGCGCCAGCAGCGTAGCGGGACCCTCCTACGAGCAGTACTTC; CDR3: CASSVAGPSYEQYF
J: TRBJ1-3; D: -; size: once; V: TRBV5-1; DNA: TGCGCCAGCAGGGGCTCTGGAAACACCATATATTTT; CDR3: CASRGSGNTIYF
J: TRBJ1-2; D: -; size: -; V: TRBV20-1; DNA: TGCAGTGCTAATCCTAACTATGGCTACACCTTC; CDR3: CSANPNYGYTF
J: TRBJ2-1; D: TRBD2; size: -; V: TRBV6-5; DNA: TGTGCCAGCAGCCCAGCGGGGTGGGGCAATGAGCAGTTCTTC; CDR3: CASSPAGWGNEQFF
J: TRBJ1-1; D: -; size: -; V: TRBV6-1; DNA: TGTGCCAGCAAAAAGGGTAGCGAGAACACTGAAGCTTTCTTT; CDR3: CASKKGSENTEAFF
J: TRBJ1-5; D: -; size: -; V: TRBV28; DNA: TGTGCCAGCAGTTCCCCCGGGACTGCTCTAGGGCAGCCCCAGCATTTT; CDR3: CASSSPGTALGQPQHF
J: TRBJ2-1; D: TRBD1; size: -; V: TRBV28; DNA: TGTGCCAGCAGTCCCCGAGTAGGACAGGCCTCCTACAATGAGCAGTTCTTC; CDR3: CASSPRVGQASYNEQFF
J: TRBJ1-5; D: TRBD1; size: once; V: TRBV19; DNA: TGTGCCAGTATGCAGGGGGCAGCGAATCAGCCCCAGCATTTT; CDR3: CASMQGAANQPQHF
J: TRBJ2-2; D: TRBD1; size: -; V: TRBV27; DNA: TGTGCCAGCAGCGTTCTAGACAGGGGAAGGGCCGGGGAGCTGTTTTTT; CDR3: CASSVLDRGRAGELFF
J: TRBJ2-7; D: TRBD2; size: -; V: TRBV4-1; DNA: TGCGCCAGCAGCCTCTTAGCGGGAGGGCAATACGAGCAGTACTTC; CDR3: CASSLLAGGQYEQYF
J: TRBJ2-7; D: TRBD1; size: -; V: TRBV19; DNA: TGTGCCACCCGGACAGGGGGTACCCACGAGCAGTACTTC; CDR3: CATRTGGTHEQYF
J: TRBJ2-7; D: -; size: -; V: TRBV7-9; DNA: TGTGCCAGCACCCCCGGTGAGGTCTCCTACGAGCAGTACTTC; CDR3: CASTPGEVSYEQYF
J: TRBJ2-4; D: -; size: -; V: TRBV7-2; DNA: TGTGCCAGCAGCTTAGACAGGGTAAACATTCAGTACTTC; CDR3: CASSLDRVNIQYF
J: TRBJ1-4; D: -; size: once; V: TRBV5-6; DNA: TGTGCCAGCAGCTCCTTGCCGGAAAAACTGTTTTTT; CDR3: CASSSLPEKLFF
J: TRBJ2-2; D: -; size: -; V: TRBV19; DNA: TGTGCCAGTAGAGACCCCCGGGGACGGACGAACACCGGGGAGCTGTTTTTT; CDR3: CASRDPRGRTNTGELFF
J: TRBJ1-2; D: -; size: -; V: TRBV28; DNA: TGTGCCACCCACGACACTAACTATGGCTACACCTTC; CDR3: CATHDTNYGYTF
J: TRBJ2-7; D: -; size: -; V: TRBV20-1; DNA: TGCAGTGCTAGAGTCTGGGGCGAGCAGTACTTC; CDR3: CSARVWGEQYF
J: TRBJ1-6; D: -; size: -; V: TRBV6-5; DNA: TGTGCCAGCAGAAAGACCACGGGTAATTCACCCCTCCACTTT; CDR3: CASRKTTGNSPLHF
J: TRBJ2-1; D: TRBD2; size: -; V: TRBV25-1; DNA: TGTGCCAGCAACCAACCGGGACTAGCGGGAGCCAATGAGCAGTTCTTC; CDR3: CASNQPGLAGANEQFF
J: TRBJ2-3; D: -; size: -; V: TRBV5-4; DNA: TGTGCCAGCAGCTTTGGTGGCTCCGGGGTAGATACGCAGTATTTT; CDR3: CASSFGGSGVDTQYF
J: TRBJ1-2; D: -; size: once; V: TRBV5-1; DNA: TGCGCCAGCAGCTTGGATACTTATGGCTACACCTTC; CDR3: CASSLDTYGYTF
J: TRBJ2-2; D: TRBD2; size: -; V: TRBV27; DNA: TGTGCCACCCAAGGGGGACTAGCAGCGGAGGATCGGACCGGGGAGCTGTTTTTT; CDR3: CATQGGLAAEDRTGELFF
J: TRBJ1-2; D: -; size: -; V: TRBV5-4; DNA: TGTGCCAGCAGCTTGGATCTCACATACTATGGCTACACCTTC; CDR3: CASSLDLTYYGYTF
J: TRBJ2-7; D: -; size: -; V: TRBV4-2; DNA: TGTGCCAGCAGCCAAGAGACAGCGCCCTACGAGCAGTACTTC; CDR3: CASSQETAPYEQYF
J: TRBJ2-7; D: -; size: -; V: TRBV18; DNA: TGTGCCAGCTCACTGGGACAAGGTCCCTACGAGCAGTACTTC; CDR3: CASSLGQGPYEQYF
J: TRBJ2-7; D: TRBD1; size: -; V: TRBV5-4; DNA: TGTGCCAGCAGCTTGACAGGGGGCAACGAGCAGTACTTC; CDR3: CASSLTGGNEQYF
J: TRBJ2-3; D: -; size: -; V: TRBV4-1; DNA: TGCGCCAGCAGCCTGGGGGACCGGGGGCCGACCACAGATACGCAGTATTTT; CDR3: CASSLGDRGPTTDTQYF
J: TRBJ1-2; D: -; size: -; V: TRBV27; DNA: TGTGCCAGCAGTTTATTACCGTCCGGTGACACTCCCTATGGCTACACCTTC; CDR3: CASSLLPSGDTPYGYTF
J: TRBJ2-7; D: -; size: -; V: TRBV30; DNA: TGTGCCTGGAGTGCGGGATCAGACTACGAGCAGTACTTC; CDR3: CAWSAGSDYEQYF
J: TRBJ2-1; D: TRBD1; size: -; V: TRBV19; DNA: TGTGCCAGTAGTCTCGTGGACAGGGGAGTTGATGAGCAGTTCTTC; CDR3: CASSLVDRGVDEQFF
J: TRBJ1-2; D: -; size: -; V: TRBV15; DNA: TGTGCCACCAGCAGAGGGGGCACCTATGGCTACACCTTC; CDR3: CATSRGGTYGYTF
J: TRBJ2-2; D: -; size: medium-sized; V: TRBV28; DNA: TGTGCCAGCAGTTATATGGACACCACCGGGGAGCTGTTTTTT; CDR3: CASSYMDTTGELFF
J: TRBJ1-1; D: TRBD1; size: -; V: TRBV7-9; DNA: TGTGCCAGCACCTACTCGGACAGGAGGGAATGGGAACGAGCTTTCTTT; CDR3: CASTYSDRREWERAFF
J: TRBJ2-5; D: -; size: once; V: TRBV5-1; DNA: TGCGCCAGCAGCTTGGCCTCCAGGGCCGACCAAGAGACCCAGTACTTC; CDR3: CASSLASRADQETQYF
J: TRBJ1-1; D: -; size: -; V: TRBV6-7; DNA: TGTGCCAGCAGTTATTGGAGAACGAACACTGAAGCTTTCTTT; CDR3: CASSYWRTNTEAFF
J: TRBJ1-2; D: -; size: -; V: TRBV5-4; DNA: TGTGCCAGCAGCTTGTGGCAGGGATTTAACTATGGCTACACCTTC; CDR3: CASSLWQGFNYGYTF
J: TRBJ1-3; D: -; size: -; V: TRBV21-1; DNA: TGTGCCAGCAGGGACCGGGACAGGGCATCCGGAAACACCATATATTTT; CDR3: CASRDRDRASGNTIYF
J: TRBJ1-1; D: TRBD1; size: -; V: TRBV6-5; DNA: TGTGCCAGCAGGGGATCCGGGACAGAGAACACTGAAGCTTTCTTT; CDR3: CASRGSGTENTEAFF
J: TRBJ1-5; D: TRBD1; size: -; V: TRBV15; DNA: TGTGCCACCAGCAGGGACAGGGGGCGGAATCAGCCCCAGCATTTT; CDR3: CATSRDRGRNQPQHF
J: TRBJ2-5; D: TRBD1; size: -; V: TRBV14; DNA: TGTGCCAGCAGCCAACTCCCCGGGACAGGGGGCCGGGAGACCCAGTACTTC; CDR3: CASSQLPGTGGRETQYF
J: TRBJ2-1; D: TRBD2; size: -; V: TRBV27; DNA: TGTGCCAGCAGCCCGGGGGGGAATGAGCAGTTCTTC; CDR3: CASSPGGNEQFF
J: TRBJ2-5; D: -; size: -; V: TRBV4-2; DNA: TGTGCCAGCAGCCAAGGCAACGGGGGTAACCAAGAGACCCAGTACTTC; CDR3: CASSQGNGGNQETQYF
J: TRBJ2-5; D: -; size: -; V: TRBV29-1; DNA: TGCAGCGCGGTACAAGAGACCCAGTACTTC; CDR3: CSAVQETQYF